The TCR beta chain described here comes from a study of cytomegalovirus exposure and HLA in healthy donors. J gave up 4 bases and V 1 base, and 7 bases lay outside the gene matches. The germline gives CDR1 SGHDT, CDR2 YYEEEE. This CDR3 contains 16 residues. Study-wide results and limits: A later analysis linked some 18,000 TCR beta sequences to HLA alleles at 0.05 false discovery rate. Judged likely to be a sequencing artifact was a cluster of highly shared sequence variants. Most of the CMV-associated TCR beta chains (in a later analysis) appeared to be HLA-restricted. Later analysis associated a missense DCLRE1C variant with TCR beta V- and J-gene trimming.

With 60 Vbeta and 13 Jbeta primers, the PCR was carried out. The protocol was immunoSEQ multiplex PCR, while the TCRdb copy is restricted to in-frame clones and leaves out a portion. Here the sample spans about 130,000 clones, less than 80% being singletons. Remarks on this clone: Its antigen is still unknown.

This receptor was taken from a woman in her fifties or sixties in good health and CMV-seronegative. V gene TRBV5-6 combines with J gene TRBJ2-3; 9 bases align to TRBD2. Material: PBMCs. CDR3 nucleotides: TGTGCCAGCAGCTTGATAGCGGGAGAAATGGCAGATACGCAGTATTTT. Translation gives CASSLIAGEMADTQYF. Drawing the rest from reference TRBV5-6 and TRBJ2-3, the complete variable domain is DAGVTQSPTHLIKTRGQQVTLRCSPKSGHDTVSWYQQALGQGPQFIFQYYEEEERQRGNFPDRFSGHQFPNYSSELNVNALLLGDSALYLCASSLIAGEMADTQYFGPGTRLTVL.